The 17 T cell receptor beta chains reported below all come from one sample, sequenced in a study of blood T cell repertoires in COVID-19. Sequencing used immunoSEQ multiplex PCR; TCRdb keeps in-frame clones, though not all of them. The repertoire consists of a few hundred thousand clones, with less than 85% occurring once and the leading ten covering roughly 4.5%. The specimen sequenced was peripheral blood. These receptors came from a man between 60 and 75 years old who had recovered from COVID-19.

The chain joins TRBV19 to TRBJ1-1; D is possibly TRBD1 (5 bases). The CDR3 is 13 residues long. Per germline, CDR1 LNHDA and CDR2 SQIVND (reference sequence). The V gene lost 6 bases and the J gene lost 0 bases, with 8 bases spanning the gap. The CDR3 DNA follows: TGTGCCAGTAGAGAGACAGTGAACACTGAAGCTTTCTTT. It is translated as CASRETVNTEAFF.

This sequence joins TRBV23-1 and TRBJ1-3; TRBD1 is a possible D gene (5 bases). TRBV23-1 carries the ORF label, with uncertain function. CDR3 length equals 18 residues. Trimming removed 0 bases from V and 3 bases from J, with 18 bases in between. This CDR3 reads CASSQSVGSGFHGNTIYF. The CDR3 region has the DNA TGCGCCAGCAGTCAATCAGTGGGCTCAGGGTTTCATGGAAACACCATATATTTT.

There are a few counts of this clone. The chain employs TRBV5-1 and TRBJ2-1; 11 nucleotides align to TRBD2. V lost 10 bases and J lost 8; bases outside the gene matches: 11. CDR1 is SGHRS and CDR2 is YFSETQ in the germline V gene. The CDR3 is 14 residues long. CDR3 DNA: TGCGCCTCCAATAGCGGGAGGGGCCAACATGAGCAGTTCTTC. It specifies CASNSGRGQHEQFF.

The CDR3 DNA follows: TGCGCCAGCAGCGCAGGGGGCTCCTACGAGCAGTACTTC. This sequence encodes CASSAGGSYEQYF. V gene TRBV10-1 combines with J gene TRBJ2-7, with 7 bases that match TRBD1. V shed 6 bases, J shed 0 bases, and the junction held 2 bases outside the gene matches. The CDR3 contains 13 residues. The germline V gene encodes CDR1 WNHNN and CDR2 SYGVQD (reference sequence).

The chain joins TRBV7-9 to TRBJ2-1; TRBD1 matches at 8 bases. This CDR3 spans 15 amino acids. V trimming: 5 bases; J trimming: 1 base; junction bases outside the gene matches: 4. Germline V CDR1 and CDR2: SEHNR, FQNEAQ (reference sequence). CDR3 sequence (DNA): TGTGCCAGCAGCCCAACAGGGGGGTCCTACAATGAGCAGTTCTTC. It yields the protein CASSPTGGSYNEQFF.

CDR3: CASSKQAYGYTF. The CDR3 nucleotides are TGTGCCAGTAGTAAACAGGCATATGGCTACACCTTC. The chain joins TRBV19 to TRBJ1-2; D is perhaps TRBD1 (5 bases). The CDR3 is made up of 12 amino acids. The V gene lost 4 bases and the J gene lost 5 bases, with 8 bases spanning the gap. CDR1 LNHDA and CDR2 SQIVND come from the germline V gene (reference sequence).

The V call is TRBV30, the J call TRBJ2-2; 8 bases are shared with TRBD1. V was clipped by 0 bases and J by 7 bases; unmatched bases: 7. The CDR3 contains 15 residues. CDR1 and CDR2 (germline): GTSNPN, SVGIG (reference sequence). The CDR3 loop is CAWSVRAGGGGELFF. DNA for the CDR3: TGTGCCTGGAGTGTAAGGGCAGGGGGCGGCGGGGAGCTGTTTTTT.

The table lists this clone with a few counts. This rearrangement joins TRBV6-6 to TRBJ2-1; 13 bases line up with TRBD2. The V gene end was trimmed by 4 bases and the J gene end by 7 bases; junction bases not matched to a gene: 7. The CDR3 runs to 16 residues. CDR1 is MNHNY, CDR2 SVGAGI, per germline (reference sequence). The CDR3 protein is CASSSTSGRAGNEQFF. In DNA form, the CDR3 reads TGTGCCAGCAGTTCCACTAGCGGGAGGGCCGGAAATGAGCAGTTCTTC.

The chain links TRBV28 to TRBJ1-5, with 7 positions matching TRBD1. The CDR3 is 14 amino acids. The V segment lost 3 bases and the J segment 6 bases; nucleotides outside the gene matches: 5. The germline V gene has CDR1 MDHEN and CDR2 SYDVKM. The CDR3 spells CASSFRGGGQPQHF. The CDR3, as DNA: TGTGCCAGCAGTTTCAGAGGGGGCGGTCAGCCCCAGCATTTT.

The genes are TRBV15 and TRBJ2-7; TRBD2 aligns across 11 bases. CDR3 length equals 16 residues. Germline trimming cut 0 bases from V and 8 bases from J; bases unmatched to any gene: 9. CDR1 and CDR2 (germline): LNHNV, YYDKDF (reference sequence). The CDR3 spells CATSRDRSRLAGKQYF. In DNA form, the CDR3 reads TGTGCCACCAGCAGAGATAGGTCCCGACTAGCGGGAAAGCAGTACTTC. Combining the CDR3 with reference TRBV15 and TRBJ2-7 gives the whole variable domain DAMVIQNPRYQVTQFGKPVTLSCSQTLNHNVMYWYQQKSSQAPKLLFHYYDKDFNNEADTPDNFQSRRPNTSFCFLDIRSPGLGDTAMYLCATSRDRSRLAGKQYFGPGTRLTVT.

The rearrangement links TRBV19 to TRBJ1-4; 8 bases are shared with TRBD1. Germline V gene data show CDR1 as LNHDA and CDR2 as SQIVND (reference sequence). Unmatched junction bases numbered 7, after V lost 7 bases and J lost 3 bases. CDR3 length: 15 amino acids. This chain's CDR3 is CASTPTGGANEKLFF. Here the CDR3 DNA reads TGTGCCAGTACTCCCACAGGGGGGGCTAATGAAAAACTGTTTTTT.

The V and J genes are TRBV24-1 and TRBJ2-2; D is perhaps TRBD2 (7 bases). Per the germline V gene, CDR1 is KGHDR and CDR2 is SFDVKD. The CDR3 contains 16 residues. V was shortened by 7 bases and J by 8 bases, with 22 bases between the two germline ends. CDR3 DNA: TGTGCCACCAGGTCCCTCCTGGGGGGGGCGACAGGGGAGCTGTTTTTT. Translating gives CATRSLLGGATGELFF.

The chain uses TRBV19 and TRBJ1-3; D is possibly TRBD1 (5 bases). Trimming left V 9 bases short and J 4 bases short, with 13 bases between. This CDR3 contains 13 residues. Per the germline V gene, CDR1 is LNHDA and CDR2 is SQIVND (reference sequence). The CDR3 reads CASKTAFGNTIYF. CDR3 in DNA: TGTGCCAGCAAGACAGCGTTCGGAAACACCATATATTTT.

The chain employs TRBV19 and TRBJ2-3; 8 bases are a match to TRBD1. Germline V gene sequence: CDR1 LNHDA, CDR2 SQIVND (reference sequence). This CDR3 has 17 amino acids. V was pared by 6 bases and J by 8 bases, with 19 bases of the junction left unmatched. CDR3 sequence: CASSTRLDRARRGTQYF. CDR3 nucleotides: TGTGCCAGTAGCACCAGGTTGGACAGGGCCCGCAGAGGTACGCAGTATTTT.

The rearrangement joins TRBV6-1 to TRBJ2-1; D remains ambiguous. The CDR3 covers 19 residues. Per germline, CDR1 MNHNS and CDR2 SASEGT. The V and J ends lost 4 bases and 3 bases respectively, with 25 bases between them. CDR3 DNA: TGTGCCAGCAGTGGACCCCGTGAGCGTCCCTCTAATAACTACAATGAGCAGTTCTTC. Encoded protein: CASSGPRERPSNNYNEQFF.

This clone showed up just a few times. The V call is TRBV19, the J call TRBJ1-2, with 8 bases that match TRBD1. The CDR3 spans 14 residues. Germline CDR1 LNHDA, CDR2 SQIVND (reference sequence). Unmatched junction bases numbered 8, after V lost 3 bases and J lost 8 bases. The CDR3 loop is CASSMQGALLGYTF. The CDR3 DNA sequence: TGTGCCAGTAGTATGCAGGGGGCCCTACTCGGCTACACCTTC.

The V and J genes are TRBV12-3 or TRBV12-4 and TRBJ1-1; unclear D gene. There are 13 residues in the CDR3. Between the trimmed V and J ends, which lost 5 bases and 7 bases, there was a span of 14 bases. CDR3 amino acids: CASSPRSGGEAFF. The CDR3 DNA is TGTGCCAGCAGTCCCCGGTCCGGAGGTGAAGCTTTCTTT.